The rows below give T cell receptor beta chains drawn from one sample of a study of blood T cell repertoires in COVID-19. TCRdb keeps only in-frame clones here, not all; method: immunoSEQ multiplex PCR. The table records about 220,000 clones, around 91% of them present only once. What was sequenced was PBMCs or T cells enriched from blood (not recorded which). The receptors originated from a man younger than 45 who had been exposed to COVID-19. Each CDR3 is given with its conserved first and last residue. Size values are once, few and many counts, or a class for expanded clones, and some rows have none.

v_call,j_call,clone_size,cdr3_aa
TRBV27,TRBJ1-1,NA,CASSPPAGWNTEAFF
TRBV27,TRBJ2-2,once,CASSYLAGGLTGELFF
TRBV5-1,TRBJ2-3,NA,CASSLGDLSTDTQYF
TRBV4-1,TRBJ1-6,few,CASSQEATGESPLHF
TRBV3-1/TRBV3-2,TRBJ1-3,NA,CASSPEDRGLRGSGNTIYF
TRBV4-1,TRBJ2-1,NA,CASSPGTRGGSRRNEQFF
TRBV15,TRBJ2-7,NA,CATSRAGGSYEQYF
TRBV27,TRBJ2-5,NA,CASSLDRGIETQYF
TRBV20-1,TRBJ1-4,NA,CSARTEKLFF
TRBV6-5,TRBJ1-6,NA,CASRARGKGDSPLHF
TRBV9,TRBJ1-2,NA,CASSVAGRQGGYTF
TRBV5-1,TRBJ1-3,NA,CASSLGSRDSPLLSGNTIYF
TRBV5-1,TRBJ2-4,NA,CASSPGTGAAKNIQYF
TRBV2,TRBJ2-4,NA,CASPPTGEVAKNIQYF
TRBV29-1,TRBJ1-4,once,CSVGESLNEKLFF
TRBV4-3,TRBJ2-5,few,CASSQDMAGESQETQYF
TRBV12-3/TRBV12-4,TRBJ1-2,NA,CASSDRTYGYTF
TRBV4-1,TRBJ1-6,NA,CASMPGPGRGSYNSPLHF
TRBV6-1,TRBJ2-1,NA,CASSDLQASTIDEQFF
TRBV7-7,TRBJ2-1,NA,CASSISGGAYNEQFF
TRBV9,TRBJ1-2,NA,CASSVTPSTDDGYTF
TRBV27,TRBJ2-7,NA,CASRTAGSLVGQYF
TRBV4-2,TRBJ2-3,NA,CASSQEMEGPGADTQYF
TRBV7-3,TRBJ2-1,NA,CASSLAGPYNEQFF
TRBV18,TRBJ2-4,NA,CASSRPRGLGKNIQYF
TRBV7-2,TRBJ1-5,NA,CASSLTGDQPQHF
TRBV4-3,TRBJ2-5,NA,CASSQDTGDGETQYF
TRBV7-9,TRBJ2-5,NA,CASSSLGQGETQYF
TRBV3-1/TRBV3-2,TRBJ2-7,NA,CASSQDPVSYEQYF
TRBV7-6,TRBJ2-4,NA,CASSSRLRNIQYF
TRBV11-1,TRBJ1-4,NA,CASSLDGTTNEKLFF
TRBV7-8,TRBJ1-5,NA,CASSVILNQPQHF
TRBV15,TRBJ2-3,NA,CATSRGARGTDTQYF
TRBV11-2,TRBJ1-5,once,CASSFGGAGSNQPQHF
TRBV18,TRBJ1-5,NA,CASSPSGGNFVGQPQHF
TRBV10-3,TRBJ2-1,NA,CAISGYTSGAVSYNEQFF
TRBV10-1,TRBJ2-2,NA,CASSQAPSTGELFF
TRBV3-1/TRBV3-2,TRBJ1-1,NA,CASSQVLRGPEAFF
TRBV3-1/TRBV3-2,TRBJ2-3,NA,CASSSLGGSTDTQYF
TRBV6-2/TRBV6-3,TRBJ2-7,NA,CASSRVRVAPEQYF
TRBV7-2,TRBJ1-5,NA,CASGRTSNQPQHF
TRBV3-1/TRBV3-2,TRBJ2-2,NA,CASSHRRTGELFF
TRBV7-9,TRBJ2-7,NA,CASSQGTVDAEQYF
TRBV11-3,TRBJ2-1,NA,CASSSGTSGGYNEQFF
TRBV27,TRBJ2-7,NA,CASSTRTAGVYEQYF
TRBV10-1,TRBJ1-5,NA,CAARGQEGVGVPQHF
TRBV11-2,TRBJ2-1,NA,CASSRGRSEQFF
TRBV4-2,TRBJ2-3,NA,CASSHRTSGGDTQYF
TRBV3-1/TRBV3-2,TRBJ1-1,NA,CASSPWANTEAFF
TRBV2,TRBJ1-1,NA,CASNQGVTEAFF